The rows below give T cell receptor beta chains drawn from one sample of a study of control samples from healthy donors and cancer patients. Clones were read by immunoSEQ multiplex PCR, and TCRdb kept only the in-frame ones, dropping some. The table shows over 200,000 clones, with over 75% occurring only once. Sequencing was done on a sample of PBMCs. These TCRs come from an older woman with lung cancer. Both conserved end residues are part of each CDR3. Each record gives: CDR3 DNA, CDR3 protein, J gene, D gene, V gene, clone size. The D gene is left open where the match is weak. Only part of the rows carry a size: once, few, many, or a class if the clone is expanded.

TGTGCCAGCAGCTTTGGGGTGCGGGAAAAACTGTTTTTT CASSFGVREKLFF TRBJ1-4 . TRBV11-2 .
TGTGCCTGGAGTGTCGGGCCCGGGGAGCTGTTTTTT CAWSVGPGELFF TRBJ2-2 . TRBV30 .
TGTGCCAGCAGCCAAGTCGGCGGTGCAGAGACCCAGTACTTC CASSQVGGAETQYF TRBJ2-5 . TRBV4-2 .
TGTGCCAGCAGTTCTAGGACGGGGGAGGGATACGAGCAGTACTTC CASSSRTGEGYEQYF TRBJ2-7 TRBD2 TRBV6-2/TRBV6-3 .
TGTGCCACCAGCAGAGATAACCCGGGGACAGGGGTCGAGCAGTACTTC CATSRDNPGTGVEQYF TRBJ2-7 TRBD1 TRBV15 .
TGTGCCAGCAGCCAAGATTCCGGAACGAGGGGTTACGAGCAGTACTTC CASSQDSGTRGYEQYF TRBJ2-7 . TRBV4-2 .
TGTGCCAGCTCACCACCATCAGGCGGGAACACTGAAGCTTTCTTT CASSPPSGGNTEAFF TRBJ1-1 . TRBV18 .
TGTGCCAGCAGTGAAGGGGGGGCCTACGAGCAGTACTTC CASSEGGAYEQYF TRBJ2-7 . TRBV6-1 .
TGTGCCAGCAGCCAGCGATGGACAGGGGAATCAGATACGCAGTATTTT CASSQRWTGESDTQYF TRBJ2-3 TRBD1 TRBV4-2 .
TGTGCCAGCAGCGGACAGCCGGGACGAGAAACCGGGGAGCTGTTTTTT CASSGQPGRETGELFF TRBJ2-2 . TRBV9 .
TGCGCCAGCAGCCCAGGGGACTCCTATCGCGAGCAGTACTTC CASSPGDSYREQYF TRBJ2-7 . TRBV5-1 .
TGTGCCACCAGCAGTATGCTGGGGGGCGCATACTATGGCTACACCTTC CATSSMLGGAYYGYTF TRBJ1-2 . TRBV15 .
TGTGCCAGCAGCAGGGGAAATGAGCAGTTCTTC CASSRGNEQFF TRBJ2-1 . TRBV2 .
TGTGCCAGTAGTCCATCAGGCAGCCTCAGAAACACTGAAGCTTTCTTT CASSPSGSLRNTEAFF TRBJ1-1 . TRBV19 .
TGTGCCAGCTCACCACTCGGGAGTCTCACAGATACGCAGTATTTT CASSPLGSLTDTQYF TRBJ2-3 . TRBV18 .
TGTGCCAGCAGCCGCCGACAGGTAGAGACCCAGTACTTC CASSRRQVETQYF TRBJ2-5 . TRBV3-1/TRBV3-2 .
TGTGCCAGCAGCGTAGACAGTACTTGGTACAATGAGCAGTTCTTC CASSVDSTWYNEQFF TRBJ2-1 . TRBV9 .
TGTGCCAGCAGCCCGCAATGGACTCTACAAGAGACCCAGTACTTC CASSPQWTLQETQYF TRBJ2-5 . TRBV3-1/TRBV3-2 .
TGTGCCAGTAGTCAACAAACGGGGACCCAGTACTTC CASSQQTGTQYF TRBJ2-5 . TRBV19 .
TGTGCCAGCAGCCAAACGACCAGGGGGCACTCCTACGAGCAGTACTTC CASSQTTRGHSYEQYF TRBJ2-7 TRBD1 TRBV3-1/TRBV3-2 .
TGTGCCTCCGCCCAAACCGGGACAGGGCTCATGGAGACCCAGTACTTC CASAQTGTGLMETQYF TRBJ2-5 TRBD1 TRBV9 .
TGTGCCAGCAGCCCCCAGACAGGGCTTTACACAGATACGCAGTATTTT CASSPQTGLYTDTQYF TRBJ2-3 TRBD1 TRBV11-1 .
TGTGCCAGCAGCCCGGACGGATATTCACCCCTCCACTTT CASSPDGYSPLHF TRBJ1-6 . TRBV5-4 few
TGTGCCTGGAGTGTACGTCGGGCAGGCGGCGCAGATACGCAGTATTTT CAWSVRRAGGADTQYF TRBJ2-3 . TRBV30 few
TGTGCCAGCAGCCAAAGGGGTAGCGGGCAGCAAGAGACCCAGTACTTC CASSQRGSGQQETQYF TRBJ2-5 TRBD2 TRBV3-1/TRBV3-2 once
TGTGCCTGGAGTGACCAACAGGGGGCAAGAAACACCATATATTTT CAWSDQQGARNTIYF TRBJ1-3 TRBD1 TRBV30 few
TGTGCCAGCAGTACCCGACTAGCGGAGCAGTTCTTC CASSTRLAEQFF TRBJ2-1 TRBD2 TRBV27 .
TGTGCCAGCAGTGAAAATGGGGTAATCAGGAACACTGAAGCTTTCTTT CASSENGVIRNTEAFF TRBJ1-1 . TRBV6-1 .